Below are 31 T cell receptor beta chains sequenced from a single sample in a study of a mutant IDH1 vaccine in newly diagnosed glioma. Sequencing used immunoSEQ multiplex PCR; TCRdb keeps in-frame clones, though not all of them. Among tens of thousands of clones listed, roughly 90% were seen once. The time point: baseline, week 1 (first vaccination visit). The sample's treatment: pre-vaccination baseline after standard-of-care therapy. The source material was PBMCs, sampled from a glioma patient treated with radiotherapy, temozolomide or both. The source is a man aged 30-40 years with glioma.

DNA of the CDR3: TGTGCCAGCAGCACCAGCCTAGCGGGAGGGGACAATGAGCAGTTCTTC. It translates to CASSTSLAGGDNEQFF. V and J are TRBV7-7 and TRBJ2-1, with TRBD2 matching 12 bases. The CDR3 is 16 amino acids. Germline CDR1 and CDR2: SSHAT and FNYEAQ (reference sequence). The ends lost 5 bases at V and 5 bases at J; junction bases unmatched: 7.

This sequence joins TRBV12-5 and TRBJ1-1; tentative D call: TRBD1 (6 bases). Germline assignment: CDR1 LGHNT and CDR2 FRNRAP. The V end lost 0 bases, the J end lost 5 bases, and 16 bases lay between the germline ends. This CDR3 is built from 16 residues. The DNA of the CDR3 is TGTGCTAGTGGTTTGGTATTGCTTATGAGGGGGACTGAAGCTTTCTTT. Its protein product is CASGLVLLMRGTEAFF.

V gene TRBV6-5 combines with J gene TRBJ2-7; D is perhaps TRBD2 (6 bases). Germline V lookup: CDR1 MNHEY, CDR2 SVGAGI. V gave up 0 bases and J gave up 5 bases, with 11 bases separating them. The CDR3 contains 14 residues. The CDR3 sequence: CASSYSGGANEQYF. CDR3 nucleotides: TGTGCCAGCAGTTACTCGGGGGGAGCCAACGAGCAGTACTTC.

CDR3 amino acids: CSAERGREQYF. The CDR3, as DNA: TGCAGTGCTGAAAGGGGGAGGGAGCAGTACTTC. The chain employs TRBV20-1 and TRBJ2-7; D may correspond to TRBD1 or TRBD2 (6 bases each). Trimming cost V 5 bases and J 7 bases, with 12 bases left between them. There are 11 residues in the CDR3. The germline V gene has CDR1 DFQATT and CDR2 SNEGSKA (reference sequence).

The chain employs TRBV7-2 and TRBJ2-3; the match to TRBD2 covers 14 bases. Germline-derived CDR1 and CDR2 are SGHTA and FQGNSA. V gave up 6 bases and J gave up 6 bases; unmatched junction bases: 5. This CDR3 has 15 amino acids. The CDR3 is CASRLGLAGEDTQYF. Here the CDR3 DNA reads TGTGCCAGCAGATTGGGACTAGCGGGAGAGGATACGCAGTATTTT. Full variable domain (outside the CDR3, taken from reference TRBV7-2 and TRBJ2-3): GAGVSQSPSNKVTEKGKDVELRCDPISGHTALYWYRQSLGQGLEFLIYFQGNSAPDKSGLPSDRFSAERTGGSVSTLTIQRTQQEDSAVYLCASRLGLAGEDTQYFGPGTRLTVL.

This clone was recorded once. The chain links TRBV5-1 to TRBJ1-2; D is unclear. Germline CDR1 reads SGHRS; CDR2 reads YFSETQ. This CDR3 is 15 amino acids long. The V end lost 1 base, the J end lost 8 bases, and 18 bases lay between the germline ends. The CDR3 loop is CASSLYPTKGDGYTF. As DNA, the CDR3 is TGCGCCAGCAGCTTGTATCCCACCAAAGGTGACGGCTACACCTTC.

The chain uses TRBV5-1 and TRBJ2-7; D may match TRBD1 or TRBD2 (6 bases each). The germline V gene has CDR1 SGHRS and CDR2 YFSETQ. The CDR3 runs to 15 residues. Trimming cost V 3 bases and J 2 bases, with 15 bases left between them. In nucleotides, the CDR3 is TGCGCCAGCAGCTCCAGAGGGGGGACCCCCTACGAGCAGTACTTC. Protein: CASSSRGGTPYEQYF. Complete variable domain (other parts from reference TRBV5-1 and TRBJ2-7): KAGVTQTPRYLIKTRGQQVTLSCSPISGHRSVSWYQQTPGQGLQFLFEYFSETQRNKGNFPGRFSGRQFSNSRSEMNVSTLELGDSALYLCASSSRGGTPYEQYFGPGTRLTVT.

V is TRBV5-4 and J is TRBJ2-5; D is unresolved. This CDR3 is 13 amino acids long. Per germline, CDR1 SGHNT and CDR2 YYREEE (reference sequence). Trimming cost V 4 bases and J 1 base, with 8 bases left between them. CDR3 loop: CASSPGIQETQYF. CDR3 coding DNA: TGTGCCAGCAGCCCGGGTATCCAAGAGACCCAGTACTTC.

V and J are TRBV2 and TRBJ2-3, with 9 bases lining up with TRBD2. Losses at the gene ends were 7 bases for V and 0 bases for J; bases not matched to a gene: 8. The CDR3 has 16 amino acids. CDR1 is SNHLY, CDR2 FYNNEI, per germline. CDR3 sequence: CASTGGGEWSTDTQYF. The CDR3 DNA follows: TGTGCCAGCACCGGCGGGGGGGAGTGGAGCACAGATACGCAGTATTTT. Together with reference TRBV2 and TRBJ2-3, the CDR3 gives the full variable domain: EPEVTQTPSHQVTQMGQEVILRCVPISNHLYFYWYRQILGQKVEFLVSFYNNEISEKSEIFDDQFSVERPDGSNFTLKIRSTKLEDSAMYFCASTGGGEWSTDTQYFGPGTRLTVL.

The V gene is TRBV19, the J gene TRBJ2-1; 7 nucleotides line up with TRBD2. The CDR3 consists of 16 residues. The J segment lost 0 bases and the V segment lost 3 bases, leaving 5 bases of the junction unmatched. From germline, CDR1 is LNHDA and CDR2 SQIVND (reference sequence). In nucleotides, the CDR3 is TGTGCCAGTAGTATCGGGCGGGGGAGCTCCTACAATGAGCAGTTCTTC. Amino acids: CASSIGRGSSYNEQFF. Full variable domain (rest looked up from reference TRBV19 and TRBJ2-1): DGGITQSPKYLFRKEGQNVTLSCEQNLNHDAMYWYRQDPGQGLRLIYYSQIVNDFQKGDIAEGYSVSREKKESFPLTVTSAQKNPTAFYLCASSIGRGSSYNEQFFGPGTRLTVL.

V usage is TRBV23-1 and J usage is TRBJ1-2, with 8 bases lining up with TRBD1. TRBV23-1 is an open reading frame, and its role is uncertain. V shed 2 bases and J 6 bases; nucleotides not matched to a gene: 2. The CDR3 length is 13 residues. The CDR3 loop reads CASSQQGADGYTF. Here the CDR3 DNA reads TGCGCCAGCAGTCAACAGGGGGCAGATGGCTACACCTTC.

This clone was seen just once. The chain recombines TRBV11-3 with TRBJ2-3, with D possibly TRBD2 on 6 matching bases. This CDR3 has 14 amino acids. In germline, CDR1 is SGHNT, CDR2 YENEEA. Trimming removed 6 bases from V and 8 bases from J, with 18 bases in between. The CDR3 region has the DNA TGTGCCAGCAGACCTAGCGCGGTCGGGGGTACGCAGTATTTT. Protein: CASRPSAVGGTQYF. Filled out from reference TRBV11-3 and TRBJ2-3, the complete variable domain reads EAGVVQSPRYKIIEKKQPVAFWCNPISGHNTLYWYLQNLGQGPELLIRYENEEAVDDSQLPKDRFSAERLKGVDSTLKIQPAELGDSAVYLCASRPSAVGGTQYFGPGTRLTVL.

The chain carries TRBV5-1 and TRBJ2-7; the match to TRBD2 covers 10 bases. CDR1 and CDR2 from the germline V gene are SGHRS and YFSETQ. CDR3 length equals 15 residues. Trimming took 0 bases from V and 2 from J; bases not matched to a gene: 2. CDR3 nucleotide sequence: TGCGCCAGCAGCTTGGTAACTAGCGGGACCTACGAGCAGTACTTC. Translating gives CASSLVTSGTYEQYF.

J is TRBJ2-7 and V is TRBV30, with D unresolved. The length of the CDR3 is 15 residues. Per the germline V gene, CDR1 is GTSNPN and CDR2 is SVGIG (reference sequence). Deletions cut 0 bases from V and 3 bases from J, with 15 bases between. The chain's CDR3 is CAWSVPRQSVYEQYF. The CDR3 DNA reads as TGTGCCTGGAGTGTCCCCCGGCAGAGTGTCTACGAGCAGTACTTC.

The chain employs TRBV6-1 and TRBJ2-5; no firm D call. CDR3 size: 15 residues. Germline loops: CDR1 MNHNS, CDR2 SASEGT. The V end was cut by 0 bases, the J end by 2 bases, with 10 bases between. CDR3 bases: TGTGCCAGCAGTGAAGCGCGTCGAGTACAAGAGACCCAGTACTTC. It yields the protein CASSEARRVQETQYF.

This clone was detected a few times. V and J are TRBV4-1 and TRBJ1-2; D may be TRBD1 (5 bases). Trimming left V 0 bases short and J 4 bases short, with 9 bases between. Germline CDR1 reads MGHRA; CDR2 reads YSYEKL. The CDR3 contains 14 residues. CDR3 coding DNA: TGCGCCAGCAGCCAAGAGCGGGGGACCTATGGCTACACCTTC. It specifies CASSQERGTYGYTF.

As DNA, the CDR3 is TGCGCCAGCAGCAATGGACAGACCCAAGAGACCCAGTACTTC. Its translation is CASSNGQTQETQYF. The rearrangement uses TRBV5-1 and TRBJ2-5; possible D gene TRBD1, 6 bases. The CDR3 sequence is 14 residues long. Trimming stripped 4 bases from V and 1 base from J, with 11 bases between. CDR1 is SGHRS, CDR2 YFSETQ, per germline.

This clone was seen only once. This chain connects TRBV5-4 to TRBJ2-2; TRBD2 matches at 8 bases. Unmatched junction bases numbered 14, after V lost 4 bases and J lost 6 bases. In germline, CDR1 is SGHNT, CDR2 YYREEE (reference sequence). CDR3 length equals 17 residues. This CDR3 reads CASSGSVSVAGSGELFF. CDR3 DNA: TGTGCCAGCAGCGGGTCGGTATCGGTAGCGGGATCCGGGGAGCTGTTTTTT.

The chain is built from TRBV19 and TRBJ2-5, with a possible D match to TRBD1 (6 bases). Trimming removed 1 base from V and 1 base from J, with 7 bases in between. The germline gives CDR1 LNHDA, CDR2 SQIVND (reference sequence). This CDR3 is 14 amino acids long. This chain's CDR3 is CASSIVRGQETQYF. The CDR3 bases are TGTGCCAGTAGTATAGTCAGGGGCCAAGAGACCCAGTACTTC.

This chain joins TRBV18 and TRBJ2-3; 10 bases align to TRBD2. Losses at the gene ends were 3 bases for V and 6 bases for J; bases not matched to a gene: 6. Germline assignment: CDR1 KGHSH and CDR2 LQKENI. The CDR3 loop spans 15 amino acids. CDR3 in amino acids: CASSPLAGVADTQYF. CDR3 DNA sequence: TGTGCCAGCTCACCGCTAGCGGGAGTAGCGGATACGCAGTATTTT.

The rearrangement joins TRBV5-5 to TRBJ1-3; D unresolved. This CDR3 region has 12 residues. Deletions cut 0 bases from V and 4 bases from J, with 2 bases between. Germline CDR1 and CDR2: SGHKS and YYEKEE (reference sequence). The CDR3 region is CASSLVGNTIYF. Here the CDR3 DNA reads TGTGCCAGCAGCTTGGTGGGAAACACCATATATTTT.

The chain's CDR3 is CAWSEGISGNTIYF. In DNA form, the CDR3 reads TGTGCCTGGAGTGAGGGGATCTCTGGAAACACCATATATTTT. The J gene is TRBJ1-3, the V gene TRBV30; D is perhaps TRBD1 (5 bases). CDR1 is GTSNPN, CDR2 SVGIG, per germline (reference sequence). V gave up 1 base and J gave up 0 bases, with 7 bases separating them. The CDR3 contains 14 residues.

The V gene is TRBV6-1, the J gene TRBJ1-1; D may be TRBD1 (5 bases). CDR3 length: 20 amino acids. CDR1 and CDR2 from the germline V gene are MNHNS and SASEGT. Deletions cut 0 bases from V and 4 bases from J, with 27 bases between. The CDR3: CASSEAMWGGQGVGPTEAFF. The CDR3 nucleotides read TGTGCCAGCAGTGAAGCTATGTGGGGAGGGCAGGGAGTTGGACCCACTGAAGCTTTCTTT.

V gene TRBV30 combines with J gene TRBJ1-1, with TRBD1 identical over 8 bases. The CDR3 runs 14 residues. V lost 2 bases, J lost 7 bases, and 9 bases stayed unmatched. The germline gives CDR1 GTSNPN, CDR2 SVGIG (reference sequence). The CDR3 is CAWSPGQGTREAFF. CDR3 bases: TGTGCCTGGAGTCCAGGACAGGGAACCCGTGAAGCTTTCTTT.

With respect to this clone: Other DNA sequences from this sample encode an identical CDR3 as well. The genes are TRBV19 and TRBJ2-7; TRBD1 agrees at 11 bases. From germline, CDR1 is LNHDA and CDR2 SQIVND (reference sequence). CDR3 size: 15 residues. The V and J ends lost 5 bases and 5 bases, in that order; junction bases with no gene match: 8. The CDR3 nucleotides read TGTGCCAGTAGTGTAACCGGGACAGGGGGAAACGAGCAGTACTTC. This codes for CASSVTGTGGNEQYF.

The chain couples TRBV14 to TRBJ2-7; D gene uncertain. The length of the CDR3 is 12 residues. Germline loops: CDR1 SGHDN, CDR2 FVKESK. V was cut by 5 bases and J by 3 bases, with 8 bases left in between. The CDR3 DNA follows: TGTGCCAGCAGCACGGGCCGCTACGAGCAGTACTTC. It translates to CASSTGRYEQYF.

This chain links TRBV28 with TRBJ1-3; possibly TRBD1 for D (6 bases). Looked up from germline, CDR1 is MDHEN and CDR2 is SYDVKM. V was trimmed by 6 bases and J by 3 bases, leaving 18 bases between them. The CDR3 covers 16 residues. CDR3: CASRPPQGLGGNTIYF. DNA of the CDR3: TGTGCCAGCAGGCCCCCGCAGGGGTTAGGTGGAAACACCATATATTTT.

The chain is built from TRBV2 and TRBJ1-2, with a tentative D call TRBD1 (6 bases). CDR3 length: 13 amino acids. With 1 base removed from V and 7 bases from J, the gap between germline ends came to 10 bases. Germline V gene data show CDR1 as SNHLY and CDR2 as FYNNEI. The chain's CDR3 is CASSEVEGGGYTF. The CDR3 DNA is TGTGCCAGCAGTGAAGTGGAGGGGGGTGGCTACACCTTC.

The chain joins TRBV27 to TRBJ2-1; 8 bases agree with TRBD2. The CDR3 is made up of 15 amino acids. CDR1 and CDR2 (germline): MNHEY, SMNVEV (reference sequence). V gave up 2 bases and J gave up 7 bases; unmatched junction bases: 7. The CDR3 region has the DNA TGTGCCAGCAGTTTAAGGGCGGGAGGCAGGAATGAGCAGTTCTTC. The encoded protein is CASSLRAGGRNEQFF.

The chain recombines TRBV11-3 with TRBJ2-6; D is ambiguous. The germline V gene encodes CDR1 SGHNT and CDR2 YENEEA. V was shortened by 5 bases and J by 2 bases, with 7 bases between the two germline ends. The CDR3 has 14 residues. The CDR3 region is CASSADPGANVLTF. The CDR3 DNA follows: TGTGCCAGCAGCGCGGACCCTGGGGCCAACGTCCTGACTTTC. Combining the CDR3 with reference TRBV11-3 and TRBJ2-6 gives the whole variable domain EAGVVQSPRYKIIEKKQPVAFWCNPISGHNTLYWYLQNLGQGPELLIRYENEEAVDDSQLPKDRFSAERLKGVDSTLKIQPAELGDSAVYLCASSADPGANVLTFGAGSRLTVL.

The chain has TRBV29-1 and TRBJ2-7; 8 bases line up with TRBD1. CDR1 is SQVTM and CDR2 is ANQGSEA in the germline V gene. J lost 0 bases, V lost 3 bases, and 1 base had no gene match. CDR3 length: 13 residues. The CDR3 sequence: CSVDQGASYEQYF. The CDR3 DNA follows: TGCAGCGTTGACCAGGGGGCCTCCTACGAGCAGTACTTC.